Listed here are 23 T cell receptor beta chains from one sample, sequenced in a study of identical twins. TCRdb fed the 5' RACE reads into MiXCR, producing one record per CDR3 protein. This sample has around 1.7 million distinct CDR3 sequences, with around a third found just once. Sequencing was done on a sample of cord blood. The receptor set was obtained from a newborn girl in good health.

This clonotype was found a few times. The rearrangement uses TRBV20-1 and TRBJ2-5; 7 nucleotides align to TRBD1. Germline trimming cut 7 bases from V and 2 bases from J; bases unmatched to any gene: 1. Germline lookup yields CDR1 DFQATT and CDR2 SNEGSKA (reference sequence). This CDR3 spans 11 amino acids. The CDR3 DNA sequence: TGCAGTGAGGGGGCTCAAGAGACCCAGTACTTC. This codes for CSEGAQETQYF.

Of note for this clonotype: One end of the junction fails to match germline, which may point to a read error. V is TRBV20-1 and J is TRBJ2-1; TRBD2 agrees at 10 bases. Germline CDR1 is DFQATT and CDR2 is SNEGSKA (reference sequence). The CDR3 extends over 16 amino acids. CDR3: CSARATSGVSYNEQCF. Written as DNA, the CDR3 is TGCAGTGCTAGAGCAACTAGCGGGGTCTCCTACAATGAGCAGTGCTTC.

The chain carries TRBV11-2 and TRBJ1-5; 7 nucleotides agree with TRBD1. This CDR3 contains 15 residues. Looked up from germline, CDR1 is SGHAT and CDR2 is FQNNGV. J gave up 0 bases and V 5 bases, and 4 bases lay outside the gene matches. The CDR3 sequence: CASSPTGDSNQPQHF. The DNA for the CDR3 is TGTGCCAGCAGCCCTACAGGGGATAGCAATCAGCCCCAGCATTTT.

This clonotype showed up many times. The chain is built from TRBV12-3 or TRBV12-4 and TRBJ1-2; the D is unclear. Trimming pared 10 bases from V and 8 bases from J, leaving 17 bases between. The CDR3 contains 12 residues. This CDR3 reads CAIETLLRGYTF. As DNA, the CDR3 is TGTGCCATCGAGACACTTCTGAGGGGCTACACCTTC.

The rearrangement joins TRBV27 to TRBJ1-2, with D unclear. The ends were cut back, 5 bases at V and 7 bases at J, with 14 bases in the middle. CDR3 length equals 13 residues. CDR1 is MNHEY and CDR2 is SMNVEV in the germline V gene (reference sequence). CDR3 in DNA: TGTGCCAGCAGTCCCGACACTTGGGGTGGCTACACCTTC. Amino acid sequence: CASSPDTWGGYTF.

The J gene is TRBJ2-1, the V gene TRBV7-8, with D possibly being TRBD2 (7 bases). The ends were cut back, 1 base at V and 9 bases at J, with 19 bases in the middle. Germline CDR1 SGHVS, CDR2 FQNEAQ. The CDR3 loop spans 16 amino acids. The CDR3 bases are TGTGCCAGCAGCTTAGTTCTAGGGGGAGGGCCCCCTGAGCAGTTCTTC. Its protein product is CASSLVLGGGPPEQFF.

This clonotype turned up a few times. V and J are TRBV6-1 and TRBJ2-7; 12 bases align to TRBD2. Germline V gene data show CDR1 as MNHNS and CDR2 as SASEGT. This CDR3 has 13 amino acids. V dropped 10 bases and J dropped 2; count of bases not matched to a gene: 3. The DNA of the CDR3 is TGTGCCATCACTAGCGGGGGGACCTACGAGCAGTACTTC. This translates into CAITSGGTYEQYF.

The chain is built from TRBV7-2 and TRBJ2-1, with 14 bases aligning to TRBD2. From germline, CDR1 is SGHTA and CDR2 FQGNSA. The CDR3 spans 17 residues. J lost 2 bases, V lost 3 bases, and 3 bases had no gene match. CDR3 sequence (DNA): TGTGCCAGCAGCTTCCCGACTAGCGGGAGGGCCTACAATGAGCAGTTCTTC. This translates into CASSFPTSGRAYNEQFF.

In its sample, this clonotype was seen a few times. CDR3 coding DNA: TGTGCCAGCAGTTCTTTAGCAGGGTATCAGCCCCAGCATTTT. It encodes CASSSLAGYQPQHF. The V and J genes are TRBV28 and TRBJ1-5, with D possibly being TRBD1 (5 bases). Germline assignment: CDR1 MDHEN and CDR2 SYDVKM. The CDR3 extends over 14 amino acids. Deletions cut 4 bases from V and 5 bases from J, with 12 bases between.

J is TRBJ2-2 and V is TRBV19, with D possibly being TRBD1 (6 bases). Germline V lookup: CDR1 LNHDA, CDR2 SQIVND (reference sequence). Trimming shortened V by 3 bases and J by 7 bases, and 18 bases separated the two germline ends. This CDR3 spans 16 amino acids. The CDR3 spells CASSIQPLTGFGELFF. The CDR3 DNA follows: TGTGCCAGTAGTATTCAGCCTCTCACAGGGTTCGGGGAGCTGTTTTTT.

The V gene is TRBV3-1, the J gene TRBJ2-1; TRBD1 might be the D (5 bases). V gave up 2 bases and J gave up 7 bases, with 12 bases separating them. This CDR3 has 14 amino acids. Per the germline V gene, CDR1 is LGHDT and CDR2 is YNNKEL (reference sequence). The CDR3 sequence: CASSQLDTLNEQFF. The CDR3 DNA is TGTGCCAGCAGCCAATTGGACACCTTGAATGAGCAGTTCTTC.

Only a few counts were recorded for this clonotype. This rearrangement joins TRBV3-1 to TRBJ1-5, with TRBD1 as a possible D gene (5 bases). The CDR3 is made up of 14 amino acids. The V gene's germline CDR1 is LGHDT and CDR2 YNNKEL (reference sequence). V shed 3 bases and J shed 6 bases, with 12 bases lying between them. The CDR3 loop reads CASSHGTQSQPQHF. The DNA for the CDR3 is TGTGCCAGCAGCCACGGGACTCAATCTCAGCCCCAGCATTTT.

This chain joins TRBV30 and TRBJ2-2; the match to TRBD1 covers 8 bases. Germline CDR1 is GTSNPN and CDR2 is SVGIG (reference sequence). The V segment lost 0 bases and the J segment 7 bases; nucleotides outside the gene matches: 7. This CDR3 is 15 amino acids long. CDR3 protein: CAWSVVQGAGGELFF. As DNA, the CDR3 is TGTGCCTGGAGTGTAGTCCAGGGGGCGGGCGGGGAGCTGTTTTTT. The variable domain in full, completed from reference TRBV30 and TRBJ2-2, reads SQTIHQWPATLVQPVGSPLSLECTVEGTSNPNLYWYRQAAGRGLQLLFYSVGIGQISSEVPQNLSASRPQDRQFILSSKKLLLSDSGFYLCAWSVVQGAGGELFFGEGSRLTVL.

The V and J genes are TRBV11-1 and TRBJ2-1; tentatively, D is TRBD1 (6 bases). The length of the CDR3 is 16 residues. Germline V gives CDR1 SGHAT, CDR2 FQDESV (reference sequence). Trimming left V 2 bases short and J 5 bases short, with 16 bases between. The CDR3 protein is CASSLRQAPSHNEQFF. The CDR3 DNA sequence: TGTGCCAGCAGCTTACGACAGGCCCCCTCGCACAATGAGCAGTTCTTC. Looking up the rest from reference TRBV11-1 and TRBJ2-1 gives the full variable domain: EAEVAQSPRYKITEKSQAVAFWCDPISGHATLYWYRQILGQGPELLVQFQDESVVDDSQLPKDRFSAERLKGVDSTLKIQPAELGDSAMYLCASSLRQAPSHNEQFFGPGTRLTVL.

V and J are TRBV6-6 and TRBJ2-7; TRBD2 is a possible D gene (6 bases). Trimming cost V 6 bases and J 4 bases, with 25 bases left between them. The CDR3 totals 17 residues. The germline gives CDR1 MNHNY, CDR2 SVGAGI (reference sequence). The DNA for the CDR3 is TGTGCCAGCAGCTTTACCTCAGGCGGGACCGGCCTTTACGAGCAGTACTTC. Protein: CASSFTSGGTGLYEQYF.

J is TRBJ2-2 and V is TRBV6-5, with D tentatively TRBD2 (5 bases). The CDR3 length is 13 residues. Looked up from germline, CDR1 is MNHEY and CDR2 is SVGAGI. Trimming took off 7 bases at V and 6 bases at J, with 12 bases between the two ends. The CDR3 region is CASTKRQSGELFF. DNA of the CDR3: TGTGCCAGCACCAAGCGGCAGTCCGGGGAGCTGTTTTTT.

In its sample, this clonotype was seen a few times. The J gene is TRBJ2-5, the V gene TRBV15; D is possibly TRBD1 (6 bases). The CDR3 has 15 amino acids. V lost 1 base to trimming and J lost 2 bases, with 11 bases between them. The germline CDR1 and CDR2 sequences are LNHNV and YYDKDF (reference sequence). The CDR3 DNA is TGTGCCACCAGCAGAGGCCCGGGACAACAAGAGACCCAGTACTTC. Translation: CATSRGPGQQETQYF.

The rearrangement links TRBV4-1 to TRBJ2-7; D gene uncertain. CDR3 length equals 13 residues. Germline loops: CDR1 MGHRA, CDR2 YSYEKL. Trimming pared 1 base from V and 5 bases from J, leaving 9 bases between. This chain's CDR3 is CASSQVILNEQYF. The CDR3 coding sequence is TGCGCCAGCAGCCAAGTAATTCTGAACGAGCAGTACTTC.

The chain carries TRBV6-5 and TRBJ2-5, with 10 bases matching TRBD1. Germline loops: CDR1 MNHEY, CDR2 SVGAGI. Trimming took 2 bases from V and 4 from J; bases not matched to a gene: 13. The CDR3 has 18 amino acids. The CDR3 nucleotides read TGTGCCAGCAGTTACGCCAGGATTGACAGGGGGCGATTAGAGACCCAGTACTTC. This codes for CASSYARIDRGRLETQYF.

The chain is built from TRBV25-1 and TRBJ2-4; perhaps TRBD2 as D (5 bases). The CDR3 spans 13 residues. Trimming removed 1 base from V and 13 bases from J, with 14 bases in between. Germline-derived CDR1 and CDR2 are MGHDK and SYGVNS. The CDR3 DNA is TGTGCCAGCAGTGAATTGGGAGCTAGGGAGCAGTACTTC. Protein product: CASSELGAREQYF.

This clonotype was observed a few times. The chain is built from TRBV12-3 or TRBV12-4 and TRBJ2-5, with D hard to call. Trimming took off 3 bases at V and 3 bases at J, with 14 bases between the two ends. This CDR3 contains 15 residues. CDR3 bases: TGTGCCAGCAGTTTCGCTTCTTTGGCTAAAGAGACCCAGTACTTC. Translated: CASSFASLAKETQYF.

This clonotype occurred a few times. The gene calls are TRBV5-1 and TRBJ2-4, with D unclear. Germline-derived CDR1 and CDR2 are SGHRS and YFSETQ. V lost 5 bases to trimming and J lost 7 bases, with 7 bases between them. The CDR3 totals 11 residues. The CDR3 sequence is CASSNENIQYF. Here the CDR3 DNA reads TGCGCCAGCAGTAACGAGAACATTCAGTACTTC.

This clonotype was seen a handful of times. V usage is TRBV20-1 and J usage is TRBJ2-5, with D unresolved. Trimming pared 2 bases from V and 1 base from J, leaving 11 bases between. The length of the CDR3 is 14 residues. Germline CDR1 is DFQATT and CDR2 is SNEGSKA (reference sequence). As DNA, the CDR3 is TGCAGTGCTAGACCGTCGGGCGGCCAAGAGACCCAGTACTTC. Translating it yields CSARPSGGQETQYF.